The 2 T cell receptor beta chains given below trace back to one sample, sequenced in a study of regulatory T cells in long-lasting Graves disease. With iRepertoire HTBI primers and Arm-PCR of CDR3 regions, TCR beta libraries were built. One entry per CDR3 protein results from TCRdb running MiXCR on the multiplex PCR reads. The repertoire holds 600,000 to 850,000 distinct CDR3 sequences, with around 30% as singletons. The time point was: persistent/refractory GD, antithyroid drugs over 5 years with positive TRAb. The authors made the TCR library using RNA they extracted from PBMCs. The sample consisted of peripheral blood mononuclear cells (PBMCs), taken when the disease was refractory, from a patient treated with antithyroid drugs. These receptors were taken from a female donor with Graves disease.

The gene calls are TRBV6-1 and TRBJ2-5, with 11 bases identical to TRBD2. The CDR3 length is 17 residues. The junction had 10 bases not matched to a gene; V was cut back by 5 bases and J by 2 bases. The germline gives CDR1 MNHNS, CDR2 SASEGT. The CDR3, as DNA: TGTGCCAGCAGTCGCACTCTAGCGGGAGGAACGCAAGAGACCCAGTACTTC. It encodes CASSRTLAGGTQETQYF.

The rearrangement links TRBV9 to TRBJ1-1; D perhaps matches TRBD1 (5 bases). The germline V and J ends were trimmed by 3 bases and 3 bases, with 15 bases remaining between them. CDR3 length: 15 residues. Germline loops: CDR1 SGDLS, CDR2 YYNGEE. The CDR3 DNA reads TGTGCCAGCAGCGCACCCCGGGACGGATACACTGAAGCTTTCTTT. It translates to CASSAPRDGYTEAFF.